A selection of T cell receptor beta chains follows, all from one sample in a study of blood T cell repertoires in COVID-19. This table comes from immunoSEQ multiplex PCR, and its TCRdb copy is limited to in-frame clones, with some not included. The data contain approximately 270,000 clones, about 87% of them singletons. The sequenced material came from PBMCs or T cells enriched from blood (not recorded which). Receptors were obtained from a woman under 40 with acute COVID-19. The CDR3 runs from the conserved cysteine through the conserved F or W. The order of the fields is CDR3 protein, CDR3 DNA, D gene, J gene, clone size, V gene. A D gene is named only where the DNA matches it firmly. Clone sizes are given selectively: once, few, many, or a class where the clone is expanded.

cdr3_aa: CATTMFPPRSSHGGTEAFF; cdr3_nt: TGTGCCACCACTATGTTCCCTCCAAGATCCAGTCACGGGGGCACTGAAGCTTTCTTT; d_call: .; j_call: TRBJ1-1; clone_size: .; v_call: TRBV15
cdr3_aa: CASSGQGISNQPQHF; cdr3_nt: TGTGCCAGTAGTGGACAGGGGATTAGCAATCAGCCCCAGCATTTT; d_call: TRBD1; j_call: TRBJ1-5; clone_size: .; v_call: TRBV19
cdr3_aa: CASSAGTGGNQPQHF; cdr3_nt: TGTGCCAGCAGCGCCGGGACAGGGGGCAATCAGCCCCAGCATTTT; d_call: TRBD1; j_call: TRBJ1-5; clone_size: .; v_call: TRBV9
cdr3_aa: CASSQGGALSEQYF; cdr3_nt: TGCGCCAGCAGCCAAGGCGGGGCTCTCTCCGAGCAGTACTTC; d_call: .; j_call: TRBJ2-7; clone_size: .; v_call: TRBV4-1
cdr3_aa: CAWSAGTALAKNIQYF; cdr3_nt: TGTGCCTGGAGTGCTGGGACAGCTCTAGCCAAAAACATTCAGTACTTC; d_call: TRBD1; j_call: TRBJ2-4; clone_size: .; v_call: TRBV30
cdr3_aa: CASGLVHRDEETQYF; cdr3_nt: TGTGCTAGTGGTTTGGTACACAGGGACGAAGAGACCCAGTACTTC; d_call: .; j_call: TRBJ2-5; clone_size: once; v_call: TRBV12-5
cdr3_aa: CASSRWTGVNTGELFF; cdr3_nt: TGTGCCAGCAGCCGATGGACAGGGGTCAACACCGGGGAGCTGTTTTTT; d_call: TRBD1; j_call: TRBJ2-2; clone_size: once; v_call: TRBV27
cdr3_aa: CATTLTSGTLVPDTQYF; cdr3_nt: TGTGCCACGACACTGACTAGCGGGACCCTGGTCCCAGATACGCAGTATTTT; d_call: TRBD2; j_call: TRBJ2-3; clone_size: once; v_call: TRBV19
cdr3_aa: CASSYRRHYVYEQYF; cdr3_nt: TGTGCCAGCAGTTATCGCCGTCACTACGTCTACGAGCAGTACTTC; d_call: .; j_call: TRBJ2-7; clone_size: .; v_call: TRBV28
cdr3_aa: CASSTGQEQFF; cdr3_nt: TGTGCCAGCAGCACTGGGCAAGAGCAGTTCTTC; d_call: .; j_call: TRBJ2-1; clone_size: .; v_call: TRBV7-3
cdr3_aa: CASSPAGGLSPLHF; cdr3_nt: TGTGCCAGCTCACCAGCGGGAGGTTTGTCACCCCTCCACTTT; d_call: .; j_call: TRBJ1-6; clone_size: .; v_call: TRBV18
cdr3_aa: CAAQGGGGYGYTF; cdr3_nt: TGTGCCGCTCAGGGAGGTGGAGGCTATGGCTACACCTTC; d_call: .; j_call: TRBJ1-2; clone_size: .; v_call: TRBV24-1
cdr3_aa: CASAMTRDRGNYGYTF; cdr3_nt: TGTGCCAGCGCAATGACCCGGGACAGGGGTAACTATGGCTACACCTTC; d_call: TRBD1; j_call: TRBJ1-2; clone_size: .; v_call: TRBV27
cdr3_aa: CASSPSSGRTDTQYF; cdr3_nt: TGTGCCAGCAGCCCCAGTAGCGGGAGGACAGATACGCAGTATTTT; d_call: TRBD2; j_call: TRBJ2-3; clone_size: .; v_call: TRBV9
cdr3_aa: CASSSNPGQGTDTQYF; cdr3_nt: TGTGCCAGCAGCTCAAACCCGGGACAGGGGACAGATACGCAGTATTTT; d_call: TRBD1; j_call: TRBJ2-3; clone_size: .; v_call: TRBV7-3
cdr3_aa: CASSADLAGGPVVSTDTQYF; cdr3_nt: TGTGCCAGCAGCGCAGACCTAGCGGGAGGCCCGGTAGTGAGCACAGATACGCAGTATTTT; d_call: TRBD2; j_call: TRBJ2-3; clone_size: .; v_call: TRBV9
cdr3_aa: CASSQVLGAPGDEQFF; cdr3_nt: TGTGCCAGCAGCCAAGTTTTGGGGGCGCCCGGTGATGAGCAGTTCTTC; d_call: .; j_call: TRBJ2-1; clone_size: .; v_call: TRBV4-2
cdr3_aa: CASSDRTGSGANVLTF; cdr3_nt: TGTGCCAGCAGTGACCGGACAGGGTCTGGGGCCAACGTCCTGACTTTC; d_call: TRBD1; j_call: TRBJ2-6; clone_size: .; v_call: TRBV25-1
cdr3_aa: CASGGLNYNEQFF; cdr3_nt: TGTGCCAGCGGGGGACTTAATTACAATGAGCAGTTCTTC; d_call: .; j_call: TRBJ2-1; clone_size: .; v_call: TRBV28
cdr3_aa: CASSRREGPQETQYF; cdr3_nt: TGTGCCAGCAGTCGCCGGGAGGGACCCCAAGAGACCCAGTACTTC; d_call: TRBD2; j_call: TRBJ2-5; clone_size: .; v_call: TRBV2
cdr3_aa: CASSVASGPSSYEQYF; cdr3_nt: TGTGCCAGCAGCGTAGCTAGCGGTCCAAGCTCCTACGAGCAGTACTTC; d_call: TRBD2; j_call: TRBJ2-7; clone_size: .; v_call: TRBV9
cdr3_aa: CASSLGPPSGSSYEQYF; cdr3_nt: TGTGCCAGCAGCTTAGGGCCCCCTAGCGGTAGCTCCTACGAGCAGTACTTC; d_call: TRBD2; j_call: TRBJ2-7; clone_size: .; v_call: TRBV7-6
cdr3_aa: CASRPPGQGMDEQYF; cdr3_nt: TGTGCCAGCAGACCCCCTGGACAGGGGATGGACGAGCAGTACTTC; d_call: TRBD1; j_call: TRBJ2-7; clone_size: .; v_call: TRBV28
cdr3_aa: CASSLAGQSNYEQYF; cdr3_nt: TGTGCCAGCAGCTTGGCGGGACAGAGCAACTACGAGCAGTACTTC; d_call: TRBD1; j_call: TRBJ2-7; clone_size: .; v_call: TRBV5-4
cdr3_aa: CASSETSYEQYF; cdr3_nt: TGTGCCAGCAGTGAAACGAGCTACGAGCAGTACTTC; d_call: .; j_call: TRBJ2-7; clone_size: .; v_call: TRBV2